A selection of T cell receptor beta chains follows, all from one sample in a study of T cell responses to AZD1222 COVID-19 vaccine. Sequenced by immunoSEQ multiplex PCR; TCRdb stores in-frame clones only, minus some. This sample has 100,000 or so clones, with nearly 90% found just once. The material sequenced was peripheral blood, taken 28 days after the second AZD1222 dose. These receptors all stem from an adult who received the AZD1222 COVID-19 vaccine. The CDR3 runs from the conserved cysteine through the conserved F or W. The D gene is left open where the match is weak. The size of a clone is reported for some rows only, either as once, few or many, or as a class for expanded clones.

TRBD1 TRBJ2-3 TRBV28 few CASSFPGTDTDTQYF TGTGCCAGCAGTTTTCCCGGGACAGACACAGATACGCAGTATTTT
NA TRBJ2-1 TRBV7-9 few CASSLLGIQFF TGTGCCAGCAGCTTATTGGGCATCCAGTTCTTC
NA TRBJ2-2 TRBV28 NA CASSLSGRMGVGIGELFF TGTGCCAGCAGTTTATCTGGCAGGATGGGTGTGGGAATCGGGGAGCTGTTTTTT
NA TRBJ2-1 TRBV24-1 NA CATSDPGGNYNEQFF TGTGCCACCAGTGACCCAGGGGGGAACTACAATGAGCAGTTCTTC
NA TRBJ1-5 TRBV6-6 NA CASTTGSQPQHF TGTGCCAGCACTACAGGGTCCCAGCCCCAGCATTTT
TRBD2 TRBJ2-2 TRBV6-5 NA CASSYFSGSTGELFF TGTGCCAGCAGTTACTTTAGCGGGAGTACCGGGGAGCTGTTTTTT
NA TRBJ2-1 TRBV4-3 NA CASSQDPGGASFNEQFF TGCGCCAGCAGCCAAGATCCCGGAGGGGCGTCATTCAATGAGCAGTTCTTC
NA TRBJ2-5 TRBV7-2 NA CASSYGARAETQYF TGTGCCAGCAGCTACGGGGCCAGGGCGGAGACCCAGTACTTC
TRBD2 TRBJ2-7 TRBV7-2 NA CASSTRTSGRAYEQYF TGTGCCAGCAGCACCCGGACTAGCGGGAGGGCCTACGAGCAGTACTTC
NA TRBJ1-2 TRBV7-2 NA CASSLAPREGYTF TGTGCCAGCAGCTTAGCCCCTCGTGAAGGCTACACCTTC
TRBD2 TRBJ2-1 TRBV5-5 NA CASSTGLAAYNEQFF TGTGCCAGCAGCACCGGACTAGCGGCGTACAATGAGCAGTTCTTC
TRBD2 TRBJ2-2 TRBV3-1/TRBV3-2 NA CASSLGLAGQTGELFF TGTGCCAGCAGCCTTGGACTAGCGGGACAAACCGGGGAGCTGTTTTTT
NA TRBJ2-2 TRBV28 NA CASSPPTRSGELFF TGTGCCAGCAGTCCGCCTACGAGGTCCGGGGAGCTGTTTTTT
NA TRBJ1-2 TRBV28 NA CASTLGGREYSGYTF TGTGCCAGCACCCTGGGGGGCAGGGAATACTCTGGCTACACCTTC
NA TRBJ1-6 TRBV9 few CASSVGGSLSYNSPLHF TGTGCCAGCAGCGTAGGTGGCAGCCTCTCCTATAATTCACCCCTCCACTTT
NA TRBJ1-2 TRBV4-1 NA CASSPTSTGMIGYTF TGCGCCAGCAGCCCCACCTCTACAGGGATGATCGGCTACACCTTC
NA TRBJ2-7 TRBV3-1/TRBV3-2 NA CASSRIADPTYEQYF TGTGCCAGCAGCAGAATAGCCGACCCAACCTACGAGCAGTACTTC
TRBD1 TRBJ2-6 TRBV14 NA CASSEGQGATGANVLTF TGTGCCAGCAGCGAAGGACAGGGGGCGACTGGGGCCAACGTCCTGACTTTC
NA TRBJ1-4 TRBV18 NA CASSPETGVEKLFF TGTGCCAGCTCACCCGAAACAGGAGTTGAAAAACTGTTTTTT
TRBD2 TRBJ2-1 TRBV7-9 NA CASSLRLAGASEQFF TGTGCCAGCAGCTTAAGGCTAGCGGGAGCCTCCGAGCAGTTCTTC
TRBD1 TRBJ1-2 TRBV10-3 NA CAISEPRTGPGYTF TGTGCCATCAGTGAGCCGCGGACAGGGCCCGGCTACACCTTC
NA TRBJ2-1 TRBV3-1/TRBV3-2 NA CASSPDWRQFF TGTGCCAGCAGCCCGGACTGGCGGCAGTTCTTC